The 16 T cell receptor beta chains reported below all come from one sample, sequenced in a study of ipilimumab plus nivolumab after autologous stem cell transplantation. Assay used: immunoSEQ multiplex PCR; TCRdb lists only in-frame clones, some missing. The sample has some 25,000 clones, just over 85% seen once. Specimen: PBMCs, collected in a trial of ipilimumab plus nivolumab as post-transplant consolidation. The receptors derive from a male donor with diffuse large B-cell lymphoma.

The chain carries TRBV7-9 and TRBJ2-7; the D gene is possibly TRBD1 (5 bases). This CDR3 is built from 12 residues. The germline CDR1 and CDR2 sequences are SEHNR and FQNEAQ (reference sequence). Deletions cut 1 base from V and 4 bases from J, with 5 bases between. The DNA of the CDR3 is TGTGCCAGCAGCTTAGGACAGTACGAGCAGTACTTC. Its protein is CASSLGQYEQYF.

The V gene is TRBV10-1, the J gene TRBJ1-1, with unresolved D. Trimming pared 4 bases from V and 1 base from J, leaving 10 bases between. The CDR3 runs to 14 residues. Looked up from germline, CDR1 is WNHNN and CDR2 is SYGVQD (reference sequence). In nucleotides, the CDR3 is TGCGCCAGCAGTGTGGCCGGCCAGAACACTGAAGCTTTCTTT. This sequence encodes CASSVAGQNTEAFF.

This clone was seen more than once but under ten times. The chain joins TRBV30 to TRBJ1-1, with D unresolved. V lost 3 bases and J lost 1, with 15 bases in between. Per germline, CDR1 GTSNPN and CDR2 SVGIG (reference sequence). The CDR3 is made up of 15 amino acids. The CDR3 sequence is CAWRGLGSGNTEAFF. CDR3 DNA sequence: TGTGCCTGGAGAGGCCTCGGGAGCGGGAACACTGAAGCTTTCTTT.

This clone was detected only a few times. The chain joins TRBV4-1 to TRBJ2-1; 12 nucleotides match TRBD2. CDR1 MGHRA and CDR2 YSYEKL come from the germline V gene. The CDR3 has 16 residues. V lost 1 base and J lost 5; bases outside the gene matches: 3. The DNA for the CDR3 is TGCGCCAGCAGCCAAGGGACTAGCGGGGTGAACAATGAGCAGTTCTTC. Amino acid sequence: CASSQGTSGVNNEQFF.

By sample fraction, this clone is large. The rearrangement uses TRBV6-5 and TRBJ1-1, with D possibly being TRBD1 (6 bases). Trimming removed 5 bases from V and 4 bases from J, with 17 bases in between. CDR1 and CDR2 from the germline V gene are MNHEY and SVGAGI. This CDR3 has 15 amino acids. This chain's CDR3 is CASSGDKGIATEAFF. The DNA of the CDR3 is TGTGCCAGCAGTGGGGACAAAGGGATAGCCACTGAAGCTTTCTTT.

This chain links TRBV7-9 with TRBJ1-1, with D hard to call. Looked up from germline, CDR1 is SEHNR and CDR2 is FQNEAQ (reference sequence). Trimming removed 4 bases from V and 6 bases from J, with 21 bases in between. The CDR3 length is 16 residues. The chain's CDR3 is CASSSSVNTVKAEAFF. The CDR3 DNA follows: TGTGCCAGCAGCTCCAGCGTGAACACCGTAAAGGCTGAAGCTTTCTTT. The full variable domain, in which reference TRBV7-9 and TRBJ1-1 provide the parts outside the CDR3, is DTGVSQNPRHKITKRGQNVTFRCDPISEHNRLYWYRQTLGQGPEFLTYFQNEAQLEKSRLLSDRFSAERPKGSFSTLEIQRTEQGDSAMYLCASSSSVNTVKAEAFFGQGTRLTVV.

The chain has TRBV2 and TRBJ2-5; 7 bases map to TRBD2. CDR1 is SNHLY and CDR2 is FYNNEI in the germline V gene. The CDR3 covers 16 residues. The ends lost 5 bases at V and 5 bases at J; junction bases unmatched: 14. The CDR3 here is CASSTRLAPGQETQYF. For the CDR3, the DNA is TGTGCCAGCAGTACAAGACTAGCACCGGGGCAGGAGACCCAGTACTTC.

The J gene is TRBJ1-1, the V gene TRBV7-2; D is uncertain. Trimming cost V 6 bases and J 1 base, with 15 bases left between them. The germline CDR1 and CDR2 sequences are SGHTA and FQGNSA. This CDR3 has 15 residues. Here the CDR3 reads CASRPTPRGNTEAFF. The DNA of the CDR3 is TGTGCCAGCAGACCGACGCCGCGGGGGAACACTGAAGCTTTCTTT.

The CDR3 protein is CAISAGSVSRTDTQYF. The CDR3 nucleotides are TGTGCCATCAGTGCCGGGAGCGTTAGCCGCACAGATACGCAGTATTTT. The chain has TRBV10-3 and TRBJ2-3, with D possibly being TRBD2 (6 bases). The CDR3 is 16 amino acids. V gave up 4 bases and J gave up 1 base, with 15 bases separating them. CDR1 and CDR2 (germline): ENHRY, SYGVKD.

The gene calls are TRBV6-1 and TRBJ1-5; unclear D gene. Per the germline V gene, CDR1 is MNHNS and CDR2 is SASEGT. This CDR3 has 14 amino acids. Trimming removed 6 bases from V and 2 bases from J, with 11 bases in between. CDR3 sequence (DNA): TGTGCCAGCAGGAATGATCATGGCAATCAGCCCCAGCATTTT. Translated, it gives CASRNDHGNQPQHF.

This clone has only one observation. This specimen includes other DNA sequences encoding the same CDR3. This rearrangement joins TRBV6-1 to TRBJ1-2, with D maybe TRBD1 (5 bases). The length of the CDR3 is 13 residues. V was clipped by 2 bases and J by 3 bases, with 7 bases between them. Germline CDR1 MNHNS, CDR2 SASEGT. The CDR3 protein is CASSEWGDYGYTF. CDR3 nucleotides: TGTGCCAGCAGTGAATGGGGCGACTATGGCTACACCTTC.

The chain has TRBV10-1 and TRBJ2-2, with TRBD1 matching over 8 bases. This CDR3 spans 15 amino acids. Germline V lookup: CDR1 WNHNN, CDR2 SYGVQD (reference sequence). V lost 3 bases to trimming and J lost 4 bases; unmatched junction nucleotides: 4. DNA for the CDR3: TGCGCCAGCAGTGACCGCAGGGGGCCCACCGGGGAGCTGTTTTTT. It codes for CASSDRRGPTGELFF.

This chain joins TRBV30 and TRBJ2-7; D remains ambiguous. The CDR3 runs to 11 residues. Germline V gene lookup returns CDR1 GTSNPN and CDR2 SVGIG (reference sequence). Trimming removed 3 bases from V and 4 bases from J, with 7 bases in between. The CDR3 protein is CAWSQNYEQYF. The CDR3, as DNA: TGTGCCTGGAGCCAAAATTACGAGCAGTACTTC.

The chain uses TRBV27 and TRBJ2-4; TRBD1 or TRBD2 may be the D gene (6 bases each). Trimming took 6 bases from V and 3 from J, leaving 15 bases between them. The V gene's germline CDR1 is MNHEY and CDR2 SMNVEV (reference sequence). The length of the CDR3 is 15 residues. The CDR3 nucleotides read TGTGCCAGCAGGACCGACGGGGGCGGCAAAAACATTCAGTACTTC. As protein: CASRTDGGGKNIQYF.

The V and J genes are TRBV6-1 and TRBJ1-5, with 8 nucleotides matching TRBD1. J was trimmed by 7 bases and V by 4 bases; bases with no gene match: 3. CDR1 and CDR2 from the germline V gene are MNHNS and SASEGT. The CDR3 sequence is 13 residues long. The CDR3, as DNA: TGTGCCAGCAGTGCCCAGGGGGCCCAGCCCCAGCATTTT. Translating gives CASSAQGAQPQHF.

The V call is TRBV19, the J call TRBJ1-4; D remains unclear. Germline V gene sequence: CDR1 LNHDA, CDR2 SQIVND (reference sequence). This CDR3 has 14 residues. With 6 bases removed from V and 4 bases from J, the gap between germline ends came to 12 bases. DNA for the CDR3: TGTGCCAGTAGCCCCGGAACGAATAATGAAAAACTGTTTTTT. Protein product: CASSPGTNNEKLFF.